The source of this T cell receptor (beta chain) is a study of T cells expressing NK-cell markers. Looking at the study overall: Each TCR beta repertoire originated in sorted T cells that were CD3+CD56+NKG2C+, CD3+CD56+NKG2C- or CD3+CD56-NKG2C+.

TCRdb reprocessed the 5' RACE reads and stores each CDR3 protein as one record, lacking DNA. This sample's table has about 460,000 distinct CDR3 sequences. Germline lookup yields CDR1 SEHNR and CDR2 FQNEAQ (reference sequence). The CDR3 extends over 16 amino acids. This sequence originates from a woman in her forties or fifties in good health. The rearrangement uses TRBV7-9 and TRBJ1-5; no DNA is available, so the TRBD1 call from TCRdb remains unchecked. The sequenced sample was blood T cells: a sorted CD56 or NKG2C T cell subset, CD4+ or CD8+ T cells, or bulk PBMC T cells (not recorded which). This chain's CDR3 is CASSLARTGGLQPQHF.